This TCR beta chain was retrieved from a study of cytomegalovirus exposure and HLA in healthy donors. Study background: An earlier analysis identified 120 million or so unique TCR beta sequences in 170 million or so T cells.

Study-level points and caveats: The authors enumerated 164 TCR beta chains as linked to cytomegalovirus. In vitro confirmation showed three CMV-associated chains to be CMV antigen specific.

While unrecorded immune exposures were likely, the donors were nominally healthy when sampled. Trimming stripped 1 base from V and 2 bases from J, with 7 bases between. The CDR3 contains 13 residues. Germline V gene lookup returns CDR1 SGHRS and CDR2 YFSETQ. PCR employed 60 Vbeta and 13 Jbeta primers. Sequencing used immunoSEQ multiplex PCR; TCRdb keeps in-frame clones, though not all of them. The sample records some 130,000 clones, about 80% being singletons. This clone was recorded once. What it binds is not known. Sequencing was performed on PBMCs. The V call is TRBV5-1, the J call TRBJ2-7, with unresolved D. The sequence came from a boy younger than 10 in good health and CMV-seronegative. The CDR3 loop is CASSLTETYEQYF. The DNA for the CDR3 is TGCGCCAGCAGCTTGACTGAGACCTACGAGCAGTACTTC.